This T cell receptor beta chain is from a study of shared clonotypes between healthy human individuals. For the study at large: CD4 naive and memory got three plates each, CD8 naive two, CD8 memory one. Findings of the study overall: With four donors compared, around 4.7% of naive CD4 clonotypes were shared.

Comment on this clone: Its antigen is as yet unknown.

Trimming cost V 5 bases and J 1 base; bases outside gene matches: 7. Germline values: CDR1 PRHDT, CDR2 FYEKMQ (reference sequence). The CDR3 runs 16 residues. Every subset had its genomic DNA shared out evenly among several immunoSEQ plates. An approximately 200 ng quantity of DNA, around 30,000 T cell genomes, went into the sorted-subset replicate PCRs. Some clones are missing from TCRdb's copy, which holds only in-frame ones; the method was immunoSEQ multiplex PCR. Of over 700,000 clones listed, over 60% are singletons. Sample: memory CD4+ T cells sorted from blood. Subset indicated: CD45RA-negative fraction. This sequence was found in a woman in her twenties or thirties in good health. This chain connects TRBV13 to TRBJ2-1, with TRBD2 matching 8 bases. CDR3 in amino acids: CASSPGLAASYNEQFF. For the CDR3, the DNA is TGTGCCAGCAGCCCCGGACTAGCCGCTTCCTACAATGAGCAGTTCTTC.